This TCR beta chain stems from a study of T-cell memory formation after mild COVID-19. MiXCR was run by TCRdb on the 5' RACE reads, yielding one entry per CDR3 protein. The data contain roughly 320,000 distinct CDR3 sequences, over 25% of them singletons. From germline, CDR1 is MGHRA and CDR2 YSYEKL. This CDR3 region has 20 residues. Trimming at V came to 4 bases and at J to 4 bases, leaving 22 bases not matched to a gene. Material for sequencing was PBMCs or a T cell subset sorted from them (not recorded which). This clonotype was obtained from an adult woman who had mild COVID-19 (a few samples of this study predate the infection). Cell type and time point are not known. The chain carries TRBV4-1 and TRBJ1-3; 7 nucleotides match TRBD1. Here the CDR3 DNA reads TGCGCCAGCAGCCGTCGGGTTGGGGGACAGAGAACGAGGGCCGGAAACACCATATATTTT. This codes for CASSRRVGGQRTRAGNTIYF.